The 5 T cell receptor beta chains in this list originate from one sample, sequenced in a study of T cells in Graves' hyperthyroidism and ophthalmopathy. There were TCR beta CDR3 regions amplified from RNA transcripts. The HTBI primer set served for first-round RT-PCR of the TCR CDR3. TCRdb ran MiXCR on the multiplex PCR reads and lists one entry per CDR3 protein. The sample records 550,000 to 700,000 distinct CDR3 sequences, 46% being singletons. Sequenced: peripheral blood or thyroid tissue (not recorded which). The receptors originated from an adult woman with Graves' disease, either hyperthyroidism or ophthalmopathy (not recorded which).

The table lists this clonotype with a few counts. This sequence joins TRBV10-3 and TRBJ2-3; maybe TRBD1 (7 bases). Germline CDR1 and CDR2: ENHRY and SYGVKD. The CDR3 is 15 residues long. Trimming left V 4 bases short and J 4 bases short, with 15 bases between. The CDR3 DNA is TGTGCCATCAGTGCACCTAGCAGGGGGGCAGATACGCAGTATTTT. Protein: CAISAPSRGADTQYF.

In the case of this clonotype: A much larger clone lies a single base off, so this may be a read error. The chain is built from TRBV7-9 and TRBJ2-7; tentative D call: TRBD2 (6 bases). Looked up from germline, CDR1 is SEHNR and CDR2 is FQNEAQ (reference sequence). The CDR3 is 14 residues long. Trimming stripped 3 bases from V and 9 bases from J, with 18 bases between. CDR3 nucleotides: TGTGCCAGCAGCTTTAGTACACGGGGAGGCGGGCAGTACTTC. This codes for CASSFSTRGGGQYF.

V usage is TRBV7-2 and J usage is TRBJ2-6; D possibly matches TRBD1 or TRBD2 (5 bases each). The germline CDR1 and CDR2 sequences are SGHTA and FQGNSA. V lost 3 bases to trimming and J lost 0 bases, with 12 bases between them. This CDR3 comprises 17 residues. The CDR3 region is CASSFLPGTSGANVLTF. Here the CDR3 DNA reads TGTGCCAGCAGCTTTTTACCCGGGACCTCTGGGGCCAACGTCCTGACTTTC.

The chain couples TRBV5-1 to TRBJ1-6; perhaps TRBD1 as D (5 bases). Germline CDR1 is SGHRS and CDR2 is YFSETQ. The V end lost 1 base, the J end lost 7 bases, and 15 bases lay between the germline ends. The CDR3 extends over 16 amino acids. The chain's CDR3 is CASSLRLAGLNSPLHF. In DNA form, the CDR3 reads TGCGCCAGCAGCTTGCGACTAGCGGGACTAAATTCACCCCTCCACTTT. Filled out from reference TRBV5-1 and TRBJ1-6, the complete variable domain reads KAGVTQTPRYLIKTRGQQVTLSCSPISGHRSVSWYQQTPGQGLQFLFEYFSETQRNKGNFPGRFSGRQFSNSRSEMNVSTLELGDSALYLCASSLRLAGLNSPLHFGNGTRLTVT.

This clonotype was seen just once. V usage is TRBV19 and J usage is TRBJ2-5, with D possibly TRBD1 on 6 matching bases. Germline values: CDR1 LNHDA, CDR2 SQIVND (reference sequence). The CDR3 has 15 amino acids. The V and J ends lost 5 bases and 5 bases respectively, with 18 bases between them. CDR3 amino acids: CASSDPDSWRETQYF. CDR3 coding DNA: TGTGCCAGTAGTGACCCGGACAGTTGGCGGGAGACCCAGTACTTC.